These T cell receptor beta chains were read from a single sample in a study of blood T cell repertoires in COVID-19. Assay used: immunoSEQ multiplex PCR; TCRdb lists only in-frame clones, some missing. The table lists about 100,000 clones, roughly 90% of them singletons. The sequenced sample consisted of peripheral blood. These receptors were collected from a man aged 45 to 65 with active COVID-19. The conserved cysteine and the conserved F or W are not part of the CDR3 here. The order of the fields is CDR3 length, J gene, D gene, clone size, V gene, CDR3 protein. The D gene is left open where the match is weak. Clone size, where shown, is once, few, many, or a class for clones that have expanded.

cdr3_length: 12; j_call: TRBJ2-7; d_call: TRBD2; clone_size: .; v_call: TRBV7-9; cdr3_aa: ASSLLAGDYEQY
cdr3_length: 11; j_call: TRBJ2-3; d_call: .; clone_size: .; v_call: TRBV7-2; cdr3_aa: ASSSFSTDTQY
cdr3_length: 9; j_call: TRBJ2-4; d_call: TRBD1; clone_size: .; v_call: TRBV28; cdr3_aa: ASSLRDREY
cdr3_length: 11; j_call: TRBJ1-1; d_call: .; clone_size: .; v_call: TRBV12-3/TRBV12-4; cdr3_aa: ASTWGGTTEAF
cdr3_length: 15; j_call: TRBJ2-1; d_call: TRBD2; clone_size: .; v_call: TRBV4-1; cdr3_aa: ASSQGRASGGYNEQF
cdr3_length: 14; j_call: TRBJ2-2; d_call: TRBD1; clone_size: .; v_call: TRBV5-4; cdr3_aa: ASSANRGNINGELF
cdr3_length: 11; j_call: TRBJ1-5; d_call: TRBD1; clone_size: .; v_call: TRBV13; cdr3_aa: ASSYAGGQPQH
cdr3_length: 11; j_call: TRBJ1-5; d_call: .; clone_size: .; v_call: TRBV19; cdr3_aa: ATGERGNQPQH
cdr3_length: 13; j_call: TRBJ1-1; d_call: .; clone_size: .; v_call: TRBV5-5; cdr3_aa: ASTPVVALNTEAF
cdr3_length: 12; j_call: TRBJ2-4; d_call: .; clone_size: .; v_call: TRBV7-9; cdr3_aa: ASSSSRAKNIQY
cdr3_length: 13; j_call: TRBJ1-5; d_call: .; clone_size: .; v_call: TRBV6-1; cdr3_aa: ASSEGVTVNQPQH
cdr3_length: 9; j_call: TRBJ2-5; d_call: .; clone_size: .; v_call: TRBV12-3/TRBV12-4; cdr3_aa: ASSLGGAQY
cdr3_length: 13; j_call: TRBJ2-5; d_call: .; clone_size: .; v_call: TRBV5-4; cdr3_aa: ASSFGGGGVETQY
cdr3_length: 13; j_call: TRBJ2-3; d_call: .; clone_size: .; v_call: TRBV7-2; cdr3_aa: ASSAAVISTDTQY
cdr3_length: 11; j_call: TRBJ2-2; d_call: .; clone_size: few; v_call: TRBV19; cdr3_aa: ASSNQGPGELF
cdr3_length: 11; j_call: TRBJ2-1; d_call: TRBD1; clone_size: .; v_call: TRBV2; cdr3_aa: ASNGQGYNEQF
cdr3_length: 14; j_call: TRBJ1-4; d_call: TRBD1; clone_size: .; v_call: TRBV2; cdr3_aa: ASSGGRTGGFEKLF
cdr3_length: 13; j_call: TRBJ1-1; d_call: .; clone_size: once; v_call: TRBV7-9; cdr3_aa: ASSFGGGVGTEAF
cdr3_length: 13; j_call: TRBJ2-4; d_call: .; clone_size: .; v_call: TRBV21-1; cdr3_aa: ASSKAGQGSVIQY
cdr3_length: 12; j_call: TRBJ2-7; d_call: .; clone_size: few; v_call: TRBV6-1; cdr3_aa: ASSETGFVYEQY
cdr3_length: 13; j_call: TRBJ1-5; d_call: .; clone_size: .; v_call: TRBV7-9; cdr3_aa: ASSLGTGLDQPQH
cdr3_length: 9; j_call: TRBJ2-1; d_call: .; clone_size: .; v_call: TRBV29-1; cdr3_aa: SLRVYNEQF
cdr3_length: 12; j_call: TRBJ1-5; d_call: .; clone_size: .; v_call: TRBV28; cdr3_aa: ASSAAGANQPQH
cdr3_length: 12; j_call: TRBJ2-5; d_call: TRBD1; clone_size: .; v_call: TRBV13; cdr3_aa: ASSTGQGVQTQY
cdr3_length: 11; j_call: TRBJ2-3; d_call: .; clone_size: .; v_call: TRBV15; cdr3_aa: ATNYPGADTQY
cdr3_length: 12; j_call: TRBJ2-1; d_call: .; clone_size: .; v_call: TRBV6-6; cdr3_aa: ASTTPADYNEQF
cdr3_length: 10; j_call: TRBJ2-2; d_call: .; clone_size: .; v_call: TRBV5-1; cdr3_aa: ASSFSTGELF
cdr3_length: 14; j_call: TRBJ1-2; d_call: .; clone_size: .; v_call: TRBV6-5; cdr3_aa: ASSYQRGGTQDGYT
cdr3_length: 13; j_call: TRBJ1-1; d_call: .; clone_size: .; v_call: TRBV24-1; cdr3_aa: ATRARGSPATEAF